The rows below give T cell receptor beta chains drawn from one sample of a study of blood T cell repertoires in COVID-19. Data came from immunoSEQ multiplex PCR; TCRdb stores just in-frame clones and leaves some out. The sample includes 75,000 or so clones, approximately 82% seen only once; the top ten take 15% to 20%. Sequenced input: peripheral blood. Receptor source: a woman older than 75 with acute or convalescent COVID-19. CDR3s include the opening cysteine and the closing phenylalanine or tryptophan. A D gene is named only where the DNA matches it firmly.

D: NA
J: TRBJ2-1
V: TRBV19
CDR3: CASSVEEGSYNEQFF

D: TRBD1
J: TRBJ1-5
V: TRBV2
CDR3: CASSRTGGDQPQHF

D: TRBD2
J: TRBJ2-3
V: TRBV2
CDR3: CATGGGADTQYF

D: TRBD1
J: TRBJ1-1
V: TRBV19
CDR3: CASSITGGGTEAFF

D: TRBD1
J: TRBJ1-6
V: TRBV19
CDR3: CASRDRTGSSPLHF

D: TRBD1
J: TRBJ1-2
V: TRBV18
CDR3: CASSPPLRSGTEEYGYTF

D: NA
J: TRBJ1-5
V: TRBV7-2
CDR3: CASSLLAGALNQPQHF

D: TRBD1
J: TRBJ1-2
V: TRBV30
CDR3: CAAPRWGDNRGPNYGYTF

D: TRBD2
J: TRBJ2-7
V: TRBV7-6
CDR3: CASSLAAYASGSYEQYF

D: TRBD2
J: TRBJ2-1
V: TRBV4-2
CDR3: CASSQGTSGTLSYNEQFF

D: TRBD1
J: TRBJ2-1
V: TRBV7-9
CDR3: CASSRNQGAYNEQFF

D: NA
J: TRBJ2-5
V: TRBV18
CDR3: CASRSAGETQYF

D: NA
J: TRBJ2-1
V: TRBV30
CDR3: CVWSETAYNEQFF

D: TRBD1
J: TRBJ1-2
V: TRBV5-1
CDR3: CASSLGTGANYGYTF

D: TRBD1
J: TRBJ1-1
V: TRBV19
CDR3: CASKRTGSSEAFF

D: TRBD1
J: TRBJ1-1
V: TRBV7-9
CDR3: CASSQTGEPRTEAFF

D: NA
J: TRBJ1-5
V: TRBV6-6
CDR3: CASSYSSGGNQPQHF

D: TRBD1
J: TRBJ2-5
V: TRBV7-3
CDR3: CASAPTGGGETQYF

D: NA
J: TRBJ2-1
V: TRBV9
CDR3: CASSPSSEPYNEQFF

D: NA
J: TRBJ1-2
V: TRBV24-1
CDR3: CATSDPGHGYTF

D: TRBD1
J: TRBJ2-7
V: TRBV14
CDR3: CASSPFQGAYEQYF

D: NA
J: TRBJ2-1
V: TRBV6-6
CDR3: CASSYRSDSEQFF

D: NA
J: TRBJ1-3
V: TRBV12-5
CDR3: CASGQGLNTIYF

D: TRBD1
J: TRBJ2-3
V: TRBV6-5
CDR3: CASSPTGQGADTQYF

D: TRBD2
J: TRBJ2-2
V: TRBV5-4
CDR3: CASTPASGGRGGELFF

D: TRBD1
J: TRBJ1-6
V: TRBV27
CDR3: CASQNRGPNSPLHF

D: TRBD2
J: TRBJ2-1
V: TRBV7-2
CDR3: CASSPRRGGRGQFF

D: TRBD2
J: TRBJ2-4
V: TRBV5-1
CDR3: CASSLAGLAGGKNIQYF

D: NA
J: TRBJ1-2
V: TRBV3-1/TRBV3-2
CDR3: CASSQSAAGGYTF

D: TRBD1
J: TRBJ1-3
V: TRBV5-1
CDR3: CASSATGQPGNTIYF

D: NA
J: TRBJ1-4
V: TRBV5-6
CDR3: CASSLSNEKLFF

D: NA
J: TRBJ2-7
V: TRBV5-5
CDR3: CASSLAWAGSYEQYF

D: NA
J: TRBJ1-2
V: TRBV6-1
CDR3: CASSEARARGYGYTF

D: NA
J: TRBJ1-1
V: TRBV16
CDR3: CASSQTETAEAFF

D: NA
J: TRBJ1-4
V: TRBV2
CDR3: CASVFSTNEKLFF

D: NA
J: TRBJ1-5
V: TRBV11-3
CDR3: CASSLSGSNQPQHF

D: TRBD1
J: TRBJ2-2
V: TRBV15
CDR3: CATSRGLLGGKTGELFF

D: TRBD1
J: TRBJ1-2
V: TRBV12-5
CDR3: CASGLAQTGGRGYTF

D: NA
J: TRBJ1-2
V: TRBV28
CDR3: CASSLGQGTGYTF

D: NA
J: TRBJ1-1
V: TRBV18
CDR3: CASSPYKNTEAFF

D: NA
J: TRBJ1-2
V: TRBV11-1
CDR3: CASSLVPDIANYGYTF

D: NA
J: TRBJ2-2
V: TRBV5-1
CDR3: CASRAGETGELFF

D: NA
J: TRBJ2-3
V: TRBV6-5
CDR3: CASTRGTDTQYF

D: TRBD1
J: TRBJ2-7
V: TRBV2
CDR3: CASTRDRGVEQYF

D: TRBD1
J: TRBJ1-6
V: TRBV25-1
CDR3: CASSAAGTGDSPLHF

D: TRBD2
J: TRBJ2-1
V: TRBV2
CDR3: CASSEVGTSGSRGYNEQFF

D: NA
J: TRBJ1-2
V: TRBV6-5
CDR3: CASSQGLNPNYGYTF

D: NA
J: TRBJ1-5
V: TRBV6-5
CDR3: CASISGRGQNQPQHF

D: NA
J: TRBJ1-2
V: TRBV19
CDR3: CASRRGGGNGYTF

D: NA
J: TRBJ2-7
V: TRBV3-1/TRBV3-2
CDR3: CASSLLSQGLQYF

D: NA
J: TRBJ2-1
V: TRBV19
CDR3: CASSIRGSYNEQFF

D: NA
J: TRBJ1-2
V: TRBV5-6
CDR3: CASSLGRADGYTF

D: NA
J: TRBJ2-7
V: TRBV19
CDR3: CASSSLLFYEQYF

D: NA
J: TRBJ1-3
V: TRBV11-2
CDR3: CASSQTGQLLDTIYF

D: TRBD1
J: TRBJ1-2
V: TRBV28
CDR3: CASSFETGNYGYTF

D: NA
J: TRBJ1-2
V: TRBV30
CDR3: CAWSRGGGGSLILPYGYTF

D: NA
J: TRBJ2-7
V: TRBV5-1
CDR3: CASSGPVVYEQYF